This T cell receptor beta chain is drawn from a study of blood T cell repertoires in COVID-19. Symptom resolution, clearance, or two negative PCRs marked donors in Cohort 3 as recovered. Germline V gene lookup returns CDR1 SGHRS and CDR2 YFSETQ. Unmatched junction bases numbered 9, after V lost 0 bases and J lost 3 bases. This CDR3 has 16 residues. Libraries were prepared by immunoSEQ multiplex PCR; TCRdb keeps only in-frame clonotypes and omits some of them. The top ten clones hold roughly 8% of a sample with some 490,000 clones, approximately 86% of them seen once. The material sequenced was PBMCs or T cells enriched from blood (not recorded which). This sequence was found in a woman aged 55-70 years who had recovered from COVID-19. The V and J genes are TRBV5-1 and TRBJ2-7; 7 nucleotides align to TRBD2. CDR3 sequence reads: CASSLEPSGGYYEQYF. The CDR3 DNA sequence: TGCGCCAGCAGCTTGGAGCCTAGCGGAGGCTACTACGAGCAGTACTTC.